This T cell receptor beta chain was sequenced during a study of T-cell memory formation after mild COVID-19. At the level of the study: For the most part, TCR clusters were specific to one donor.

This CDR3 region has 13 residues. Trimming removed 5 bases from V and 5 bases from J; junction bases left unmatched: 5. The germline gives CDR1 SGHRS, CDR2 YFSETQ. One entry per CDR3 protein results from TCRdb running MiXCR on the 5' RACE reads. Found here are 200,000 to 250,000 distinct CDR3 sequences, roughly 14% of them singletons; the top ten hold 2.1%. The TCR originated in an adult woman who had mild COVID-19 (a few samples of this study predate the infection). Cell type and time point are not known. The source material was PBMCs or a T cell subset sorted from them (not recorded which). The chain employs TRBV5-1 and TRBJ1-1; 8 bases are shared with TRBD1. This CDR3 is CASRVTGVTEAFF. The CDR3 DNA reads as TGCGCCAGCAGAGTGACAGGGGTTACTGAAGCTTTCTTT.